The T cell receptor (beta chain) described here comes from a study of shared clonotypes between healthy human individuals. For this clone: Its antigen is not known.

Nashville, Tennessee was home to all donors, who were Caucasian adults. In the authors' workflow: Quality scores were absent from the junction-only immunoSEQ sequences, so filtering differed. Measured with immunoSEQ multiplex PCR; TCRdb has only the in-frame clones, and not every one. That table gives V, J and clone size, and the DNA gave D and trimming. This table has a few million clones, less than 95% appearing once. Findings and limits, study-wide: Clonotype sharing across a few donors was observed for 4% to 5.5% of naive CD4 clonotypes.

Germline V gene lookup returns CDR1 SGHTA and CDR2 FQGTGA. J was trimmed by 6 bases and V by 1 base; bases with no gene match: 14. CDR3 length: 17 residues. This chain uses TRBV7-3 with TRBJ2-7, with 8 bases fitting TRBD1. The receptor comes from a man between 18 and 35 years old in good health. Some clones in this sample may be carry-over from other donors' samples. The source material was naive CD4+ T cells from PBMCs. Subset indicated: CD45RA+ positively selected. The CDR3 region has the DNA TGTGCCAGCAGCTTAATGGGCGTAGGGACAGGACCCTTCGAGCAGTACTTC. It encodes CASSLMGVGTGPFEQYF.